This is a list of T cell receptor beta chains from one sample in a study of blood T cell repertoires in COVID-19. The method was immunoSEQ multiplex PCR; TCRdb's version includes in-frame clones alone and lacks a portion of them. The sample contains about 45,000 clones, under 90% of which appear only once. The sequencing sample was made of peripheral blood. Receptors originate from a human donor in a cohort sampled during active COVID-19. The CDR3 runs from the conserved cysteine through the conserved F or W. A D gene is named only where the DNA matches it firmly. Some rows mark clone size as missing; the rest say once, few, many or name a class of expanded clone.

cdr3_aa: CASSTQGQPYNEQFF
cdr3_nt: TGTGCCAGCTCAACTCAGGGACAACCCTACAATGAGCAGTTCTTC
j_call: TRBJ2-1
d_call: -
v_call: TRBV18
cdr3_length: 15
clone_size: -

cdr3_aa: CASSQETVTNTEAFF
cdr3_nt: TGCGCCAGCAGCCAAGAGACAGTCACTAACACTGAAGCTTTCTTT
j_call: TRBJ1-1
d_call: -
v_call: TRBV4-1
cdr3_length: 15
clone_size: few

cdr3_aa: CASSPSTGGETQYF
cdr3_nt: TGTGCCAGCAGCCCCTCTACGGGAGGTGAGACCCAGTACTTC
j_call: TRBJ2-5
d_call: TRBD2
v_call: TRBV7-8
cdr3_length: 14
clone_size: -

cdr3_aa: CASSKAQGDRGYSNQPQHF
cdr3_nt: TGTGCCAGCAGCAAAGCTCAGGGAGACAGGGGGTATAGCAATCAGCCCCAGCATTTT
j_call: TRBJ1-5
d_call: -
v_call: TRBV21-1
cdr3_length: 19
clone_size: -

cdr3_aa: CACNEPRGDGSPLHF
cdr3_nt: TGTGCCTGCAATGAGCCGCGGGGGGATGGATCACCCCTCCACTTT
j_call: TRBJ1-6
d_call: -
v_call: TRBV6-6
cdr3_length: 15
clone_size: -

cdr3_aa: CASSSAGGTVETQYF
cdr3_nt: TGTGCCAGCAGCTCAGCGGGGGGGACGGTTGAGACCCAGTACTTC
j_call: TRBJ2-5
d_call: TRBD2
v_call: TRBV5-4
cdr3_length: 15
clone_size: -

cdr3_aa: CAFGGGLYGYTF
cdr3_nt: TGTGCCTTCGGAGGGGGCCTATATGGCTACACCTTC
j_call: TRBJ1-2
d_call: TRBD1
v_call: TRBV30
cdr3_length: 12
clone_size: -

cdr3_aa: CAWSGGGGGAFF
cdr3_nt: TGTGCCTGGAGTGGCGGAGGGGGAGGGGCTTTCTTT
j_call: TRBJ1-1
d_call: -
v_call: TRBV30
cdr3_length: 12
clone_size: -

cdr3_aa: CASTLTGGSYNEQFF
cdr3_nt: TGTGCCAGCACCCTCACGGGGGGTTCCTACAATGAGCAGTTCTTC
j_call: TRBJ2-1
d_call: TRBD2
v_call: TRBV6-5
cdr3_length: 15
clone_size: -

cdr3_aa: CATSRDQGAFYGYTF
cdr3_nt: TGTGCCACCAGCAGAGATCAGGGGGCTTTCTATGGCTACACCTTC
j_call: TRBJ1-2
d_call: TRBD1
v_call: TRBV15
cdr3_length: 15
clone_size: -

cdr3_aa: CASSTMQSLVTDTQYF
cdr3_nt: TGTGCCAGCAGCACTATGCAAAGTTTAGTCACAGATACGCAGTATTTT
j_call: TRBJ2-3
d_call: -
v_call: TRBV11-2
cdr3_length: 16
clone_size: -

cdr3_aa: CSVAPVSNTEAFF
cdr3_nt: TGCAGCGTCGCTCCGGTGTCGAACACTGAAGCTTTCTTT
j_call: TRBJ1-1
d_call: -
v_call: TRBV29-1
cdr3_length: 13
clone_size: -

cdr3_aa: CASSLRTGTNYGYTF
cdr3_nt: TGTGCCAGCAGCCTCAGGACAGGTACTAACTATGGCTACACCTTC
j_call: TRBJ1-2
d_call: TRBD1
v_call: TRBV7-9
cdr3_length: 15
clone_size: -

cdr3_aa: CASRTGLSTDTQYF
cdr3_nt: TGTGCCAGCAGGACGGGACTCAGCACAGATACGCAGTATTTT
j_call: TRBJ2-3
d_call: -
v_call: TRBV2
cdr3_length: 14
clone_size: once

cdr3_aa: CASSQAGVLGAFF
cdr3_nt: TGTGCCAGCAGCCAAGCAGGGGTACTTGGGGCTTTCTTT
j_call: TRBJ1-1
d_call: -
v_call: TRBV3-1/TRBV3-2
cdr3_length: 13
clone_size: -

cdr3_aa: CASSPQVNVLGGSEKLFF
cdr3_nt: TGTGCCAGCTCACCACAAGTCAATGTGCTGGGGGGGAGTGAAAAACTGTTTTTT
j_call: TRBJ1-4
d_call: -
v_call: TRBV18
cdr3_length: 18
clone_size: once

cdr3_aa: CASSPGTGRENTEAFF
cdr3_nt: TGTGCCAGCAGCCCGGGGACAGGGAGGGAGAACACTGAAGCTTTCTTT
j_call: TRBJ1-1
d_call: TRBD1
v_call: TRBV3-1/TRBV3-2
cdr3_length: 16
clone_size: -

cdr3_aa: CASSLTTGTGGDEQFF
cdr3_nt: TGCGCCAGCAGCTTAACGACCGGGACAGGGGGCGATGAGCAGTTCTTC
j_call: TRBJ2-1
d_call: TRBD1
v_call: TRBV5-1
cdr3_length: 16
clone_size: -

cdr3_aa: CASSYRGQGEAFF
cdr3_nt: TGTGCCAGCAGTTACAGGGGGCAAGGTGAAGCTTTCTTT
j_call: TRBJ1-1
d_call: TRBD1
v_call: TRBV2
cdr3_length: 13
clone_size: -

cdr3_aa: CASSVLGTATSGANVLTF
cdr3_nt: TGTGCCAGCAGTGTTCTTGGGACAGCAACCTCTGGGGCCAACGTCCTGACTTTC
j_call: TRBJ2-6
d_call: TRBD1
v_call: TRBV25-1
cdr3_length: 18
clone_size: -

cdr3_aa: CASSGWTSGDIQYF
cdr3_nt: TGCGCCAGCAGCGGGTGGACTAGCGGGGACATTCAGTACTTC
j_call: TRBJ2-4
d_call: TRBD2
v_call: TRBV4-1
cdr3_length: 14
clone_size: -

cdr3_aa: CASSLTVGQPQHF
cdr3_nt: TGTGCCAGCAGTTTAACCGTCGGTCAGCCCCAGCATTTT
j_call: TRBJ1-5
d_call: -
v_call: TRBV27
cdr3_length: 13
clone_size: few

cdr3_aa: CASRSSDRVSYEQYF
cdr3_nt: TGTGCCAGCAGATCCTCGGACAGGGTTTCCTACGAGCAGTACTTC
j_call: TRBJ2-7
d_call: TRBD1
v_call: TRBV5-5
cdr3_length: 15
clone_size: -

cdr3_aa: CATRGGTYGYTF
cdr3_nt: TGTGCCACCCGGGGGGGGACCTATGGCTACACCTTC
j_call: TRBJ1-2
d_call: -
v_call: TRBV28
cdr3_length: 12
clone_size: -

cdr3_aa: CASLDRDGANVLTF
cdr3_nt: TGTGCCAGCCTCGACAGGGATGGGGCCAACGTCCTGACTTTC
j_call: TRBJ2-6
d_call: TRBD1
v_call: TRBV18
cdr3_length: 14
clone_size: -

cdr3_aa: CASSQNDFQPQHF
cdr3_nt: TGTGCCAGCAGCCAAAATGACTTCCAGCCCCAGCATTTT
j_call: TRBJ1-5
d_call: -
v_call: TRBV11-2
cdr3_length: 13
clone_size: -

cdr3_aa: CASSLSGLAVEETQYF
cdr3_nt: TGCGCCAGCAGCCTAAGCGGACTAGCGGTCGAGGAGACCCAGTACTTC
j_call: TRBJ2-5
d_call: TRBD2
v_call: TRBV5-1
cdr3_length: 16
clone_size: once

cdr3_aa: CASSPGLAGTYEQYF
cdr3_nt: TGCGCCAGCAGCCCGGGACTAGCGGGGACCTACGAGCAGTACTTC
j_call: TRBJ2-7
d_call: TRBD2
v_call: TRBV4-3
cdr3_length: 15
clone_size: -

cdr3_aa: CASSVGGFSGNTIYF
cdr3_nt: TGTGCCAGCAGCGTAGGAGGGTTTTCTGGAAACACCATATATTTT
j_call: TRBJ1-3
d_call: -
v_call: TRBV9
cdr3_length: 15
clone_size: -

cdr3_aa: CASSPKNTEAFF
cdr3_nt: TGTGCCAGCAGCCCCAAGAACACTGAAGCTTTCTTT
j_call: TRBJ1-1
d_call: -
v_call: TRBV7-9
cdr3_length: 12
clone_size: -

cdr3_aa: CASSVRQGGQPQHF
cdr3_nt: TGTGCCAGCAGTGTGAGACAGGGAGGCCAGCCCCAGCATTTT
j_call: TRBJ1-5
d_call: TRBD1
v_call: TRBV2
cdr3_length: 14
clone_size: -

cdr3_aa: CASSLGGSGSYEQYF
cdr3_nt: TGTGCCAGCAGCTTAGGGGGAAGCGGGTCCTACGAGCAGTACTTC
j_call: TRBJ2-7
d_call: -
v_call: TRBV7-3
cdr3_length: 15
clone_size: once

cdr3_aa: CASSYDRDGYTF
cdr3_nt: TGTGCCAGCAGTTACGACAGGGATGGCTACACCTTC
j_call: TRBJ1-2
d_call: TRBD1
v_call: TRBV6-2/TRBV6-3
cdr3_length: 12
clone_size: -

cdr3_aa: CASSRRRGASGNTIYF
cdr3_nt: TGTGCCAGCAGCAGGCGCAGGGGGGCCTCTGGAAACACCATATATTTT
j_call: TRBJ1-3
d_call: -
v_call: TRBV21-1
cdr3_length: 16
clone_size: -

cdr3_aa: CASSSGQVGYTF
cdr3_nt: TGTGCCAGCAGCTCTGGACAGGTCGGTTACACCTTC
j_call: TRBJ1-2
d_call: TRBD1
v_call: TRBV6-6
cdr3_length: 12
clone_size: -

cdr3_aa: CASSTHTGNQPQHF
cdr3_nt: TGTGCCAGCAGTACCCATACGGGCAATCAGCCCCAGCATTTT
j_call: TRBJ1-5
d_call: -
v_call: TRBV7-2
cdr3_length: 14
clone_size: -

cdr3_aa: CASRPAPTSPQETQYF
cdr3_nt: TGCGCCAGCAGGCCCGCCCCAACTAGCCCCCAAGAGACCCAGTACTTC
j_call: TRBJ2-5
d_call: -
v_call: TRBV5-1
cdr3_length: 16
clone_size: few

cdr3_aa: CASNPGTGILHEQFF
cdr3_nt: TGTGCCAGCAATCCCGGGACAGGGATTCTACATGAGCAGTTCTTC
j_call: TRBJ2-1
d_call: TRBD1
v_call: TRBV27
cdr3_length: 15
clone_size: -

cdr3_aa: CASSTRDRGATEAFF
cdr3_nt: TGTGCCAGTAGTACTCGGGACAGGGGCGCCACTGAAGCTTTCTTT
j_call: TRBJ1-1
d_call: TRBD1
v_call: TRBV19
cdr3_length: 15
clone_size: -

cdr3_aa: CASRPLGRGLGELFF
cdr3_nt: TGCGCCAGCCGACCCCTTGGCAGGGGGCTCGGGGAGCTGTTTTTT
j_call: TRBJ2-2
d_call: TRBD1
v_call: TRBV5-1
cdr3_length: 15
clone_size: -

cdr3_aa: CASSPRGGLTEAFF
cdr3_nt: TGTGCCAGCTCACCCCGGGGGGGCTTAACTGAAGCTTTCTTT
j_call: TRBJ1-1
d_call: -
v_call: TRBV18
cdr3_length: 14
clone_size: -

cdr3_aa: CASRSQTGPNEKLFF
cdr3_nt: TGTGCCAGCCGTTCCCAGACAGGGCCTAATGAAAAACTGTTTTTT
j_call: TRBJ1-4
d_call: TRBD1
v_call: TRBV25-1
cdr3_length: 15
clone_size: -

cdr3_aa: CASCSDPGAYGYTF
cdr3_nt: TGTGCCAGCTGCTCTGACCCTGGGGCTTATGGCTACACCTTC
j_call: TRBJ1-2
d_call: -
v_call: TRBV28
cdr3_length: 14
clone_size: -

cdr3_aa: CASSVQGLGEKLFF
cdr3_nt: TGTGCCAGCAGCGTACAGGGGCTTGGAGAAAAACTGTTTTTT
j_call: TRBJ1-4
d_call: TRBD1
v_call: TRBV5-5
cdr3_length: 14
clone_size: -

cdr3_aa: CASSWGLQVRNYNEQFF
cdr3_nt: TGTGCCAGCAGCTGGGGACTTCAAGTCAGAAACTACAATGAGCAGTTCTTC
j_call: TRBJ2-1
d_call: -
v_call: TRBV7-8
cdr3_length: 17
clone_size: -

cdr3_aa: CASSVVGGTSTDTQYF
cdr3_nt: TGTGCCAGCAGCGTAGTTGGCGGAACTAGCACAGATACGCAGTATTTT
j_call: TRBJ2-3
d_call: -
v_call: TRBV9
cdr3_length: 16
clone_size: -

cdr3_aa: CASSDMYSWDSYGYTF
cdr3_nt: TGTGCCAGCAGTGATATGTACTCTTGGGACTCCTATGGCTACACCTTC
j_call: TRBJ1-2
d_call: -
v_call: TRBV6-1
cdr3_length: 16
clone_size: few

cdr3_aa: CASSPTGYTDTQYF
cdr3_nt: TGTGCCAGCAGCCCAACAGGGTACACAGATACGCAGTATTTT
j_call: TRBJ2-3
d_call: -
v_call: TRBV7-9
cdr3_length: 14
clone_size: -

cdr3_aa: CASSRQGNNHNEQFF
cdr3_nt: TGTGCCAGCAGCCGACAGGGAAATAACCACAATGAGCAGTTCTTC
j_call: TRBJ2-1
d_call: TRBD1
v_call: TRBV7-9
cdr3_length: 15
clone_size: once

cdr3_aa: CASSIAGAPGANVLTF
cdr3_nt: TGTGCCAGTAGTATAGCAGGGGCACCTGGGGCCAACGTCCTGACTTTC
j_call: TRBJ2-6
d_call: -
v_call: TRBV19
cdr3_length: 16
clone_size: -

cdr3_aa: CASSWAGGVKDTEAFF
cdr3_nt: TGTGCCAGCAGTTGGGCGGGGGGGGTAAAGGACACTGAAGCTTTCTTT
j_call: TRBJ1-1
d_call: -
v_call: TRBV6-5
cdr3_length: 16
clone_size: -

cdr3_aa: CASSLTQGAYGYTF
cdr3_nt: TGCGCCAGCAGCTTGACACAGGGGGCGTATGGCTACACCTTC
j_call: TRBJ1-2
d_call: TRBD1
v_call: TRBV5-1
cdr3_length: 14
clone_size: -

cdr3_aa: CASSLATGATEAFF
cdr3_nt: TGTGCCAGCAGCCTAGCCACAGGGGCCACTGAAGCTTTCTTT
j_call: TRBJ1-1
d_call: TRBD1
v_call: TRBV7-2
cdr3_length: 14
clone_size: -

cdr3_aa: CASSLGLAGAYTDTQYF
cdr3_nt: TGTGCCAGCAGCTTGGGACTAGCGGGGGCCTACACAGATACGCAGTATTTT
j_call: TRBJ2-3
d_call: TRBD2
v_call: TRBV5-4
cdr3_length: 17
clone_size: -

cdr3_aa: CASRSGVGELFF
cdr3_nt: TGTGCCAGCAGATCCGGGGTCGGGGAGCTGTTTTTT
j_call: TRBJ2-2
d_call: -
v_call: TRBV7-3
cdr3_length: 12
clone_size: -

cdr3_aa: CASSPEGTGAEKLFF
cdr3_nt: TGCGCCAGCAGCCCGGAGGGGACAGGGGCTGAAAAACTGTTTTTT
j_call: TRBJ1-4
d_call: TRBD1
v_call: TRBV5-1
cdr3_length: 15
clone_size: -

cdr3_aa: CASSLEGGASYEQFF
cdr3_nt: TGTGCCAGCAGCTTAGAAGGGGGGGCGTCCTATGAGCAGTTCTTC
j_call: TRBJ2-1
d_call: -
v_call: TRBV11-2
cdr3_length: 15
clone_size: once

cdr3_aa: CATSEGGMVSETQYF
cdr3_nt: TGTGCCACCAGTGAGGGGGGGATGGTCTCTGAGACCCAGTACTTC
j_call: TRBJ2-5
d_call: TRBD2
v_call: TRBV24-1
cdr3_length: 15
clone_size: -

cdr3_aa: CASSYTSGTDTQYF
cdr3_nt: TGCGCCAGCAGCTACACTAGCGGAACAGATACGCAGTATTTT
j_call: TRBJ2-3
d_call: TRBD2
v_call: TRBV5-1
cdr3_length: 14
clone_size: -